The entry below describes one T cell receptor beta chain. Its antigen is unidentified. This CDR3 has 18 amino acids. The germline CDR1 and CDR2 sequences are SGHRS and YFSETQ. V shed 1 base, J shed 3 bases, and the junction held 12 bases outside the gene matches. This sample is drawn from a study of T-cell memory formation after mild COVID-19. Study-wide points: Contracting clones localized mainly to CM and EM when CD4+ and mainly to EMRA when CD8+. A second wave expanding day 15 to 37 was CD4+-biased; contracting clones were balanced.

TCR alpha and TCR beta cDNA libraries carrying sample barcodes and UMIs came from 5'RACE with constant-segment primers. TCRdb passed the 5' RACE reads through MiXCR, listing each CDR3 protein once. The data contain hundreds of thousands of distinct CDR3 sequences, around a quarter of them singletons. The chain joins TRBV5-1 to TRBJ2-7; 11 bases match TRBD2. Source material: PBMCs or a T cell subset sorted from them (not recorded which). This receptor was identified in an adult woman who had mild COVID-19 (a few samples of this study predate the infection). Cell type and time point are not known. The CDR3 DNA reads TGCGCCAGCAGCTTGAGGCCGAGACTAGCGGGAAACATCTACGAGCAGTACTTC. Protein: CASSLRPRLAGNIYEQYF.